Below, one T cell receptor beta chain is given with its context. The data derive from a study of OX40 agonist ivuxolimab in advanced cancers. Trimming cost V 0 bases and J 4 bases, with 9 bases left between them. This CDR3 comprises 14 residues. Germline V gene lookup returns CDR1 MNHEY and CDR2 SVGAGI. Method: immunoSEQ multiplex PCR; TCRdb's copy keeps in-frame clones and lacks some. The sample lists around 43,000 clones, around nine tenths occurring once. The sequencing used CD4+ or CD8+ T cells sorted from blood, collected in a trial of the OX40 agonist ivuxolimab. The TCR originated in an adult with an advanced solid tumor such as melanoma, head and neck, liver or kidney cancer. The rearrangement joins TRBV6-5 to TRBJ1-2; weak D call: TRBD1 (6 bases). CDR3 region: CASSYSQGRYGYTF. CDR3 nucleotide sequence: TGTGCCAGCAGTTACTCCCAGGGGCGCTATGGCTACACCTTC.